The TCR beta chain described here comes from a study of T-cell reconstitution after alpha-beta-depleted transplantation in children. There are many counts of this clonotype. The CDR3 has 10 amino acids. Trimming cost V 5 bases and J 10 bases, with 7 bases left between them. Germline V CDR1 and CDR2: SGHNT, YYREEE (reference sequence). Construction of the TCRbeta library involved unique molecular identifiers. A single record per CDR3 protein comes from TCRdb applying MiXCR to the PCR reads. The table shows about 690,000 distinct CDR3 sequences, with 16% occurring only once. This specimen was PBMCs from the stem cell graft donor, taken from the stem cell graft. J is TRBJ2-1 and V is TRBV5-4, with D uncertain. The sequence was obtained from a human donor who donated a stem cell graft to a child with acute myeloid leukemia. The CDR3 coding sequence is TGTGCCAGCAGACCCCGGGAGCAGTTCTTC. Protein: CASRPREQFF.